This TCR beta chain is drawn from a study of monozygotic twins with inflammatory bowel disease. Study conclusions and caveats: Different subtypes (of T cells) could not be told apart from one another. Whereas healthy co-twins had higher TCRbeta diversity (inverse Simpson), IBD patients had lower diversity.

Per sample, reverse transcription was split into eight reactions. TCRdb reprocessed the 5' RACE reads, keeping one entry per CDR3 protein, no DNA. This repertoire comprises approximately 150,000 distinct CDR3 sequences; its ten largest clones make up roughly 2.5%. For every donor, one blood sample of 2.5 ml was drawn. The CDR3 has 14 residues. Germline CDR1 reads SGHVS; CDR2 reads FNYEAQ. Details on this clonotype: Antigen: not known.

The material sequenced was blood. The receptor's source is a human donor with ulcerative colitis or Crohn's disease, or a healthy co-twin of an affected twin (not recorded which). The chain uses TRBV7-6 and TRBJ2-7. The CDR3 reads CASSPNPRVYEQYF.